A selection of T cell receptor beta chains follows, all from one sample in a study of control samples from healthy donors and cancer patients. Sequenced by immunoSEQ multiplex PCR; TCRdb stores in-frame clones only, minus some. Of 25,000 to 35,000 clones listed, roughly 89% are singletons. The sample taken for sequencing was PBMCs. Every receptor here comes from a woman in her forties with lung cancer. Each CDR3 is given with its conserved first and last residue.

V: TRBV4-1; CDR3: CASSQVSGGDTGELFF
V: TRBV21-1; CDR3: CASSRGRDASSYNEQFF
V: TRBV12-3/TRBV12-4; CDR3: CASSRDSYGYTF
V: TRBV6-5; CDR3: CASSYVDRQYF
V: TRBV24-1; CDR3: CATGQDNYGYTF
V: TRBV11-1; CDR3: CASSFSRGRGETQYF
V: TRBV6-4; CDR3: CASSDSGTSATDTQYF
V: TRBV9; CDR3: CASSVAQGGGETQYF
V: TRBV7-9; CDR3: CASSLTGGYQETQYF
V: TRBV6-5; CDR3: CASTPQGTFAEQYF
V: TRBV3-1/TRBV3-2; CDR3: CASSPPTSGGPHEQFF
V: TRBV12-3/TRBV12-4; CDR3: CASSLNGNQPQHF
V: TRBV6-4; CDR3: CASRGPGGQPQHF
V: TRBV5-1; CDR3: CASSSRDFSYEQYF
V: TRBV29-1; CDR3: CSGLPGPNTEAFF
V: TRBV29-1; CDR3: CSVEDPLRGANYGYTF
V: TRBV11-2; CDR3: CASSTQQGVGYTF
V: TRBV19; CDR3: CASSEGETQYF
V: TRBV24-1; CDR3: CATRDPTDTQYF
V: TRBV19; CDR3: CASSRDQVRNTEAFF
V: TRBV28; CDR3: CASSLSQVLTNEKLFF
V: TRBV7-6; CDR3: CASSFGNLGSPLHF
V: TRBV24-1; CDR3: CATSEGQGAYGYTF
V: TRBV19; CDR3: CASRDRTGIGNSPLHF
V: TRBV18; CDR3: CASSPLAGGTNEQFF
V: TRBV7-8; CDR3: CASSPQTAYNEQFF
V: TRBV2; CDR3: CATGGWGSTYEQYF
V: TRBV19; CDR3: CASSMQQGYNEQFF
V: TRBV11-2; CDR3: CASSPPGQGNYGYTF
V: TRBV12-3/TRBV12-4; CDR3: CASSFQGAETQYF
V: TRBV2; CDR3: CASSDDPGTEAFF
V: TRBV5-5; CDR3: CASSFRGNKNHEQFF
V: TRBV24-1; CDR3: CATSDLKRGNEETQYF
V: TRBV14; CDR3: CASSQEGRVHPTYNEQFF
V: TRBV20-1; CDR3: CSARGGTEAFF
V: TRBV4-1; CDR3: CASSQDGGTNEKLFF
V: TRBV4-1; CDR3: CASSQDTQSEPQHF
V: TRBV11-2; CDR3: CASSADTHNYGYTF
V: TRBV30; CDR3: CAWSVKPGETQYF
V: TRBV30; CDR3: CAWSVGQGIVYEQYF
V: TRBV4-3; CDR3: CASSQAPGASYTF
V: TRBV2; CDR3: CASSKETQYF
V: TRBV12-5; CDR3: CASGNTGAYNSPLHF
V: TRBV10-3; CDR3: CAISDPTKGRGNTEAFF
V: TRBV29-1; CDR3: CSVDNSGNSGANVLTF
V: TRBV7-2; CDR3: CASSTMWRGDTGELFF
V: TRBV6-6; CDR3: CASSRDYQPQHF
V: TRBV24-1; CDR3: CATSDLDRTSYNEQFF